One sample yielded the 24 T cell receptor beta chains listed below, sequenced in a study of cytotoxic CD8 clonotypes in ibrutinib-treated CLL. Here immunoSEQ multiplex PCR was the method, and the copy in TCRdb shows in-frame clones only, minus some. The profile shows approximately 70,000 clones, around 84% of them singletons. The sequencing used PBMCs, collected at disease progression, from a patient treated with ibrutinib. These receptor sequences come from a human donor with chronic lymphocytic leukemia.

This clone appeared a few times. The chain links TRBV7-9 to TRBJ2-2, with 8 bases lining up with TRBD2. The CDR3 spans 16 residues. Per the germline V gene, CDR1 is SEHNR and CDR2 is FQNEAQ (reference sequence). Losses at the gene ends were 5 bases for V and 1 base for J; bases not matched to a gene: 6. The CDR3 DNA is TGTGCCAGCAGCCTCCCCGGGGGGGGGAACACCGGGGAGCTGTTTTTT. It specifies CASSLPGGGNTGELFF.

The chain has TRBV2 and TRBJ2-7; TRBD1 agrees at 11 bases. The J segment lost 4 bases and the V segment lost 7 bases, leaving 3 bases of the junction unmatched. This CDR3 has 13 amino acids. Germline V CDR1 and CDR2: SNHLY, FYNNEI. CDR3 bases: TGTGCCAGCATGGGGACAGGGGGTTACGAGCAGTACTTC. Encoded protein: CASMGTGGYEQYF.

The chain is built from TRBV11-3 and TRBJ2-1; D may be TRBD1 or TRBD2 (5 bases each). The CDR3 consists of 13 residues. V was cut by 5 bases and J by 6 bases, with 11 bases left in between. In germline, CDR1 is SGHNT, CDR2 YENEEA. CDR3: CASSLTGTNEQFF. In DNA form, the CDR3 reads TGTGCCAGCAGCCTAACGGGGACCAATGAGCAGTTCTTC.

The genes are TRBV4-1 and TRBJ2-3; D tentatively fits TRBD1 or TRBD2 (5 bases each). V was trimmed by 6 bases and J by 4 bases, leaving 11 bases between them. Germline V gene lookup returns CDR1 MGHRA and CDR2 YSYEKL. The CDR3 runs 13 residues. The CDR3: CASSGGVPDTQYF. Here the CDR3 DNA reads TGCGCCAGCAGTGGGGGAGTCCCAGATACGCAGTATTTT.

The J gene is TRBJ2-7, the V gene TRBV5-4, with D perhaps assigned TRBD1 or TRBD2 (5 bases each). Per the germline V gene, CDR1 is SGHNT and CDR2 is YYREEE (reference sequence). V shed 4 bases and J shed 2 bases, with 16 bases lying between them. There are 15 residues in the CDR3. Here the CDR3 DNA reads TGTGCCAGCAGCCCGGGGTGGGGCGATACCTACGAGCAGTACTTC. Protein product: CASSPGWGDTYEQYF.

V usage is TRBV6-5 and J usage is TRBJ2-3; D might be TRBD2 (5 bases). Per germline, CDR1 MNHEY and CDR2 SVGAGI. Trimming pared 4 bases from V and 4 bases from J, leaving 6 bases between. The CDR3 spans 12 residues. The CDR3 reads CASSSSSDTQYF. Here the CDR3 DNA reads TGTGCCAGCAGTTCTAGCTCAGATACGCAGTATTTT.

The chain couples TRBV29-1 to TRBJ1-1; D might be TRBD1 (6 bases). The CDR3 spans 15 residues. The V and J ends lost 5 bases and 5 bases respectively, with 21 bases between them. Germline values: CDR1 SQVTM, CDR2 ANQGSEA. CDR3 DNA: TGCAGCGTTAGGGCCCAGGGGAAGAGTAGAACTGAAGCTTTCTTT. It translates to CSVRAQGKSRTEAFF. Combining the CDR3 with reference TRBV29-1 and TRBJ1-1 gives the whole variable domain SAVISQKPSRDICQRGTSLTIQCQVDSQVTMMFWYRQQPGQSLTLIATANQGSEATYESGFVIDKFPISRPNLTFSTLTVSNMSPEDSSIYLCSVRAQGKSRTEAFFGQGTRLTVV.

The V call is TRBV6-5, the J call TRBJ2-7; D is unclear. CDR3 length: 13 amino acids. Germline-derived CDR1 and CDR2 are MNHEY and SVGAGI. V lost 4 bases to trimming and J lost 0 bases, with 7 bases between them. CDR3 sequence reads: CASSSQSSYEQYF. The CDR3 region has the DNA TGTGCCAGCAGTTCACAGAGCTCCTACGAGCAGTACTTC.

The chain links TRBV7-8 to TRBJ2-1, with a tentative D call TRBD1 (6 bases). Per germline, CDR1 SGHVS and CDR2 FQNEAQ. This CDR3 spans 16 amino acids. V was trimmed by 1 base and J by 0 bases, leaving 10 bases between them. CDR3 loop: CASSLGQGSSYNEQFF. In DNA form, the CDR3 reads TGTGCCAGCAGCTTAGGGCAGGGGAGCTCCTACAATGAGCAGTTCTTC.

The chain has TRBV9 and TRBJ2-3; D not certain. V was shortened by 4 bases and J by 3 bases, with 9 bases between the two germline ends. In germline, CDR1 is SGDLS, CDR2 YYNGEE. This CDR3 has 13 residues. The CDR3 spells CASSSLGTDTQYF. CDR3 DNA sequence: TGTGCCAGCAGCAGCCTAGGAACAGATACGCAGTATTTT.

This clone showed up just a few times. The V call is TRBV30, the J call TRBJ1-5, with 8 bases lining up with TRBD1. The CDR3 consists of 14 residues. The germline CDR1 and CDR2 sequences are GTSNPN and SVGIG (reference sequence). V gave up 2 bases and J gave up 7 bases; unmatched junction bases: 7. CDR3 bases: TGTGCCTGGAGTACTGACAGGGGTCGGCAGCCCCAGCATTTT. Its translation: CAWSTDRGRQPQHF.

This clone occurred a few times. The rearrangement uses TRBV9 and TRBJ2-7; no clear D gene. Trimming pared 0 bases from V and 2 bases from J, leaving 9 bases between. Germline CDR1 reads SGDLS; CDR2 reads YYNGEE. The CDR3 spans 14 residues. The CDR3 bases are TGTGCCAGCAGCGTAGAGTCTATAGCCTACGAGCAGTACTTC. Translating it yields CASSVESIAYEQYF.

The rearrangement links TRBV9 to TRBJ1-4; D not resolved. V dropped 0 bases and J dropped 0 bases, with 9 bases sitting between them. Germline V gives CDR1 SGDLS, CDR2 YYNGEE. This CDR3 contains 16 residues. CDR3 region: CASSVGIGPTNEKLFF. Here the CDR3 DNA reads TGTGCCAGCAGCGTAGGAATAGGGCCAACTAATGAAAAACTGTTTTTT.

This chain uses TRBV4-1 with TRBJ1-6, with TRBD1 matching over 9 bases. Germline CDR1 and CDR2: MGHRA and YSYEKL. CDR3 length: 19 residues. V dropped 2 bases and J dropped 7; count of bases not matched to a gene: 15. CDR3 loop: CASSQLNRGLGMGNSPLHF. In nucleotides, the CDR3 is TGCGCCAGCAGCCAACTGAACAGGGGGCTAGGCATGGGCAATTCACCCCTCCACTTT.

The CDR3 is CASSSGPSLSQPQHF. The CDR3 region has the DNA TGTGCCAGCAGCTCGGGACCTAGTTTGTCTCAGCCCCAGCATTTT. V usage is TRBV7-2 and J usage is TRBJ1-5; TRBD1 is a possible D gene (5 bases). Germline-derived CDR1 and CDR2 are SGHTA and FQGNSA. The V and J ends lost 4 bases and 6 bases respectively, with 16 bases between them. This CDR3 has 15 residues.

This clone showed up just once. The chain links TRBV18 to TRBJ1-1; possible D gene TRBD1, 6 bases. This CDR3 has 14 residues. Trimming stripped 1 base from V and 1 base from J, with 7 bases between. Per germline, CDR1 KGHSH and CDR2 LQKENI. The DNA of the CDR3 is TGTGCCAGCTCACCACGGGGGGCGAACACTGAAGCTTTCTTT. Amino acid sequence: CASSPRGANTEAFF.

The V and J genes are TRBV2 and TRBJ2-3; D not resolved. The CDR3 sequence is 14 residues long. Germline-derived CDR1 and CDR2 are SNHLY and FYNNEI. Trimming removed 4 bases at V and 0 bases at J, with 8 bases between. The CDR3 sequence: CASSVGRSTDTQYF. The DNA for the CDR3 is TGTGCCAGCAGTGTAGGCCGAAGCACAGATACGCAGTATTTT.

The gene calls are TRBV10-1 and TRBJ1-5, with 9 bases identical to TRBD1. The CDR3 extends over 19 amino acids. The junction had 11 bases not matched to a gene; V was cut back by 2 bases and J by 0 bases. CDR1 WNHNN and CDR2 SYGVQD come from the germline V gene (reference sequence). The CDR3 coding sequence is TGCGCCAGCAGTGAGAATAGGACAGGGGATCCCCTTAGCAATCAGCCCCAGCATTTT. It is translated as CASSENRTGDPLSNQPQHF.

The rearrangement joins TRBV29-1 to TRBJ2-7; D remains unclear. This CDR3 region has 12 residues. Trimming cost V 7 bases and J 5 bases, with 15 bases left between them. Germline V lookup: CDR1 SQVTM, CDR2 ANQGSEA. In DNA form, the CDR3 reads TGCAGCGGGGCCGTAGGGCCCCACGAGCAGTACTTC. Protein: CSGAVGPHEQYF.

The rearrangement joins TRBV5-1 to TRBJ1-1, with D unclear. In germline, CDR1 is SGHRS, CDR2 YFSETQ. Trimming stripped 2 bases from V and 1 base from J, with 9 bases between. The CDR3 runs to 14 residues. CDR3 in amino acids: CASSLWQWNTEAFF. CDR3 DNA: TGCGCCAGCAGCTTATGGCAGTGGAACACTGAAGCTTTCTTT.

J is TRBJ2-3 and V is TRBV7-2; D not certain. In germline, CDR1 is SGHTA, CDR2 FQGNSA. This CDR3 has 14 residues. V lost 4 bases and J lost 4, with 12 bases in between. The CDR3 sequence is CASSYNGPADTQYF. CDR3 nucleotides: TGTGCCAGCAGCTACAACGGACCGGCAGATACGCAGTATTTT.

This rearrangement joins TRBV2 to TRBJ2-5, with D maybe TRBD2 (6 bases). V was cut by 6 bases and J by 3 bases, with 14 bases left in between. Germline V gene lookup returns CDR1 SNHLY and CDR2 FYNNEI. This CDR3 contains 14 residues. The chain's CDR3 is CASRDRDWEETQYF. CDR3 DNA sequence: TGTGCCAGCAGGGACCGGGACTGGGAAGAGACCCAGTACTTC.

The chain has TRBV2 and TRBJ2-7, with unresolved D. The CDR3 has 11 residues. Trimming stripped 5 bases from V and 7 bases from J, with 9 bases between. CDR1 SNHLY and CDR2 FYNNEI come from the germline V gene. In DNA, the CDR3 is TGTGCCAGCAGTCAACTAAAGGAGCAGTACTTC. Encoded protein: CASSQLKEQYF. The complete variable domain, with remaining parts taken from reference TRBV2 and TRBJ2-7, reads EPEVTQTPSHQVTQMGQEVILRCVPISNHLYFYWYRQILGQKVEFLVSFYNNEISEKSEIFDDQFSVERPDGSNFTLKIRSTKLEDSAMYFCASSQLKEQYFGPGTRLTVT.

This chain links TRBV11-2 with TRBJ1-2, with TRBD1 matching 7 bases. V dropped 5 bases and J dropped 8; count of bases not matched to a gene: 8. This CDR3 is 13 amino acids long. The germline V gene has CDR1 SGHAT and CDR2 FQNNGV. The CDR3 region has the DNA TGTGCCAGCAGCCTCTCGACAGGGAGAGGCTACACCTTC. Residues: CASSLSTGRGYTF.